The clone carrying this TCR beta chain was counted ten times or more. As it was prepared, the TCRbeta library received unique molecular identifiers. TCRdb recomputed calls from the PCR reads with MiXCR, one row per CDR3 protein. The table includes 190,000 or so distinct CDR3 sequences, about 14% detected once. Germline loops: CDR1 MGHDK, CDR2 SYGVNS. Trimming shortened V by 4 bases and J by 4 bases, and 10 bases separated the two germline ends. This CDR3 comprises 13 residues. This sample is drawn from a study of T-cell reconstitution after alpha-beta-depleted transplantation in children. Source: PBMCs from the stem cell graft donor, taken from the stem cell graft. The rearrangement links TRBV25-1 to TRBJ1-1; D not certain. This TCR was recovered from a human donor who donated a stem cell graft to a child with acute lymphoblastic leukemia. In nucleotides, the CDR3 is TGTGCCAGCAGTGCCAGGAGCGGCACTGAAGCTTTCTTT. It codes for CASSARSGTEAFF.